This is a list of T cell receptor beta chains from one sample in a study of control samples from healthy donors and cancer patients. Data came from immunoSEQ multiplex PCR; TCRdb stores just in-frame clones and leaves some out. This repertoire shows around 50,000 clones, 85% to 95% found once; its top ten account for about 2.4%. Sample: blood. Receptors were obtained from a man under 40 in good health. Each CDR3 is given with its conserved first and last residue. D genes are given only for firm matches. Where a row states a size, it is once, few, many or the class of an expanded clone; other rows omit it.

abundance	d_gene	len	j_gene	v_gene	CDR3aa	CDR3nt
NA	NA	12	TRBJ2-2	TRBV29-1	CSVVESTGELFF	TGCAGCGTTGTAGAGTCCACCGGGGAGCTGTTTTTT
NA	NA	20	TRBJ2-6	TRBV14	CASSQGVPWGRPFGANVLTF	TGTGCCAGCAGCCAAGGGGTCCCCTGGGGGCGCCCCTTTGGGGCCAACGTCCTGACTTTC
NA	NA	12	TRBJ2-3	TRBV3-1/TRBV3-2	CASSPGRDTQYF	TGTGCCAGCAGCCCAGGACGAGATACGCAGTATTTT
NA	TRBD2	17	TRBJ2-3	TRBV19	CASSLSGSSPFTDTQYF	TGTGCCAGTAGTCTTAGCGGGAGCTCCCCATTCACAGATACGCAGTATTTT
NA	NA	12	TRBJ2-5	TRBV12-2	CASRLVEETQYF	TGTGCAAGTCGCTTAGTGGAGGAGACCCAGTACTTC
NA	NA	14	TRBJ1-1	TRBV7-9	CASSTPPEIPEAFF	TGTGCCAGCAGCACACCCCCCGAGATACCTGAAGCTTTCTTT
NA	TRBD1	14	TRBJ2-7	TRBV19	CASSPGQGTYEQYF	TGTGCCAGTAGCCCGGGACAGGGGACCTACGAGCAGTACTTC
NA	TRBD2	20	TRBJ2-7	TRBV4-1	CASRRLAGVLPTLISYEQYF	TGCGCCAGCAGGAGGCTAGCGGGAGTTCTCCCCACCCTCATCTCCTACGAGCAGTACTTC
NA	TRBD2	17	TRBJ2-1	TRBV6-7	CACSPTAASGSPDEQFF	TGTGCCTGCAGTCCAACCGCCGCTAGCGGGAGTCCCGATGAGCAGTTCTTC
NA	NA	16	TRBJ2-7	TRBV6-5	CASSYSPGGSSHEQYF	TGTGCCAGCAGTTACTCTCCCGGTGGCAGTTCCCACGAGCAGTACTTC
NA	NA	16	TRBJ2-7	TRBV5-5	CASSLTQGSWSYEQYF	TGTGCCAGCTCTTTGACCCAGGGTAGTTGGTCCTACGAGCAGTACTTC
NA	NA	13	TRBJ1-1	TRBV11-2	CASSPYMNTEAFF	TGTGCCAGCAGCCCGTACATGAACACTGAAGCTTTCTTT
NA	NA	15	TRBJ1-1	TRBV11-2	CASSLEYRGLLEAFF	TGTGCCAGCAGCTTAGAGTATCGAGGACTACTCGAAGCTTTCTTT
NA	NA	15	TRBJ2-7	TRBV14	CASSPRQGGSYEQYF	TGTGCCAGCAGCCCCCGACAGGGAGGGTCCTACGAGCAGTACTTC
NA	TRBD1	13	TRBJ1-4	TRBV30	CAWKDRGAEKLFF	TGTGCCTGGAAGGACAGGGGAGCTGAAAAACTGTTTTTT
NA	NA	17	TRBJ2-5	TRBV28	CASSLWQGLAQKETQYF	TGTGCCAGCAGTTTATGGCAGGGCCTCGCCCAGAAAGAGACCCAGTACTTC
NA	NA	14	TRBJ2-2	TRBV10-2	CASSDSMNTGELFF	TGCGCCAGCAGTGACAGTATGAACACCGGGGAGCTGTTTTTT
NA	NA	12	TRBJ2-3	TRBV6-5	CASSYLLDTQYF	TGTGCCAGCAGTTACCTCTTGGATACGCAGTATTTT
NA	NA	13	TRBJ1-2	TRBV12-3/TRBV12-4	CASTTQGSYGYTF	TGTGCCAGCACTACGCAGGGTTCCTATGGCTACACCTTC
once	NA	14	TRBJ1-1	TRBV11-2	CASSLEGLNTEAFF	TGTGCCAGCAGCTTAGAGGGGCTGAACACTGAAGCTTTCTTT
NA	NA	14	TRBJ2-7	TRBV3-1/TRBV3-2	CASSQEGQTYEQYF	TGTGCCAGCAGCCAAGAGGGGCAGACCTACGAGCAGTACTTC
NA	TRBD2	17	TRBJ2-7	TRBV7-2	CASSPGSALAGTYEQYF	TGTGCCAGCAGCCCAGGATCGGCCCTAGCGGGCACCTACGAGCAGTACTTC
NA	TRBD1	15	TRBJ1-1	TRBV27	CASSLSTGGRTEAFF	TGTGCCAGCAGTTTATCTACAGGGGGCAGGACTGAAGCTTTCTTT
NA	NA	17	TRBJ2-2	TRBV27	CASSFRFGGGGSGELFF	TGTGCCAGCAGTTTCCGGTTTGGAGGGGGAGGATCCGGGGAGCTGTTTTTT
NA	NA	16	TRBJ2-1	TRBV5-4	CASSLVAAGSYNEQFF	TGTGCCAGCAGCTTGGTCGCAGCGGGCTCCTACAATGAGCAGTTCTTC
NA	NA	14	TRBJ2-7	TRBV5-1	CASSLGFGSYEQYF	TGCGCCAGCAGCTTGGGATTTGGCAGCTACGAGCAGTACTTC
NA	TRBD2	13	TRBJ2-7	TRBV7-8	CASSERLAEEQYF	TGTGCCAGCAGCGAACGACTAGCGGAGGAGCAGTACTTC
NA	NA	14	TRBJ2-7	TRBV5-5	CASSPPEGFYEQYF	TGTGCCAGCAGCCCGCCGGAGGGGTTCTACGAGCAGTACTTC
NA	TRBD1	15	TRBJ1-2	TRBV30	CAWSAGQGGNYGYTF	TGTGCCTGGAGTGCGGGACAGGGTGGGAACTATGGCTACACCTTC
once	NA	15	TRBJ1-5	TRBV15	CATSRGGQDGQPQHF	TGTGCCACCAGCAGGGGGGGTCAGGACGGGCAGCCCCAGCATTTT
NA	NA	15	TRBJ1-2	TRBV28	CARRGPLGRGGGYTF	TGTGCCCGCCGGGGTCCCTTGGGGAGGGGGGGTGGCTACACCTTC
NA	TRBD1	14	TRBJ1-5	TRBV3-1/TRBV3-2	CASSHRGQDQPQHF	TGTGCCAGCAGCCACAGGGGACAGGATCAGCCCCAGCATTTT
NA	NA	14	TRBJ1-4	TRBV6-2/TRBV6-3	CASSYGQVWEKLFF	TGTGCCAGCAGTTACGGGCAGGTTTGGGAAAAACTGTTTTTT
NA	NA	14	TRBJ1-1	TRBV27	CASSYVKGGDEAFF	TGTGCCAGCAGTTACGTGAAGGGCGGGGATGAAGCTTTCTTT
NA	TRBD2	17	TRBJ2-1	TRBV9	CASSVEGGEREWDEQFF	TGTGCCAGCAGCGTAGAGGGCGGGGAGCGGGAGTGGGATGAGCAGTTCTTC
NA	TRBD1	13	TRBJ1-5	TRBV27	CASKRDRGQPQHF	TGTGCCAGCAAGAGGGACAGGGGACAGCCCCAGCATTTT
NA	TRBD1	16	TRBJ2-2	TRBV11-2	CASSLIRGKGIGELFF	TGTGCCAGCAGCTTGATCAGGGGGAAAGGGATCGGGGAGCTGTTTTTT
NA	NA	14	TRBJ1-1	TRBV13	CASSLWGENTEAFF	TGTGCCAGCAGCCTCTGGGGGGAAAACACTGAAGCTTTCTTT
NA	TRBD2	17	TRBJ2-1	TRBV5-1	CASSLVLGNGRSGEQFF	TGCGCCAGCAGCTTGGTGTTGGGTAACGGGAGGAGCGGTGAGCAGTTCTTC
NA	TRBD2	19	TRBJ2-1	TRBV5-8	CASSYYGKPGLADHNEQFF	TGTGCCAGCAGCTATTACGGAAAACCGGGACTAGCGGACCACAATGAGCAGTTCTTC
NA	TRBD2	14	TRBJ2-2	TRBV2	CASRRLADTGELFF	TGTGCCAGCAGGAGACTAGCGGACACCGGGGAGCTGTTTTTT
few	NA	12	TRBJ2-7	TRBV10-1	CASSAGSYEQYF	TGCGCCAGCAGTGCGGGCTCCTACGAGCAGTACTTC
once	NA	15	TRBJ2-3	TRBV5-1	CASSPGPQGADTQYF	TGCGCCAGCAGCCCGGGACCCCAAGGCGCAGATACGCAGTATTTT
NA	TRBD1	15	TRBJ2-2	TRBV27	CASSLTGDTTGELFF	TGTGCCAGCAGTTTAACAGGGGACACAACCGGGGAGCTGTTTTTT
few	NA	14	TRBJ1-1	TRBV15	CATSRTTEGAEAFF	TGTGCCACCAGCCGGACCACTGAGGGGGCTGAAGCTTTCTTT
NA	NA	14	TRBJ1-2	TRBV28	CATTTLTLNYGYTF	TGTGCCACCACGACCCTGACCCTGAACTATGGCTACACCTTC
NA	NA	16	TRBJ2-1	TRBV4-3	CASSQDRTGSYNEQFF	TGCGCCAGCAGCCAAGATAGAACGGGCTCCTACAATGAGCAGTTCTTC
NA	NA	13	TRBJ2-3	TRBV5-6	CASSLGSTDTQYF	TGTGCCAGCAGCTTAGGAAGCACAGATACGCAGTATTTT
NA	NA	14	TRBJ1-6	TRBV28	CASSLTGDNSPLHF	TGTGCCAGCAGTTTAACCGGAGATAATTCACCCCTCCACTTT
NA	NA	12	TRBJ2-7	TRBV28	CASRDNFYEQYF	TGTGCCAGCAGGGACAACTTCTACGAGCAGTACTTC